The present T cell receptor (beta chain) was sequenced within a study of human T cells and chemical hapten exposure. V gave up 1 base and J gave up 5 bases; unmatched junction bases: 6. The CDR3 has 15 amino acids. CDR1 is SGHTA and CDR2 is FQGTGA in the germline V gene. Overall study findings and caveats: DPC sensitization left the count of TCRs above 1 in 1000 unchanged.

From the RACE reads, TCRdb called clonotypes with MiXCR, one entry per CDR3 protein. In the table there are over 85,000 distinct CDR3 sequences, 10% to 13% of which are singletons. Noted time point: pre-sensitization, week 0. Treatment: therapeutic diphenylcyclopropenone sensitization with weekly scalp DPC. This clonotype was found many times. What it recognizes is unknown. Sequencing was performed on whole blood, taken in connection with sensitization to the hapten diphenylcyclopropenone (DPC). This TCR was recovered from a woman aged 55-70 years with alopecia areata. Some clones in this sample may be carry-over from other donors' samples. This chain joins TRBV7-3 and TRBJ2-7, with 9 positions matching TRBD1. This CDR3 is CASSLSPGTGNEQYF. The CDR3, as DNA: TGTGCCAGCAGCTTAAGCCCCGGGACAGGGAACGAGCAGTACTTC.